This T cell receptor beta chain was obtained from a study of blood T cell repertoires in COVID-19. Study as a whole: T cells, B-cell-depleted T cells, or PBMCs provided the cDNA or gDNA that served as material.

Authors' processing steps: The assay estimated nucleated cells by amplifying reference gene primers. TCRdb's table, derived via immunoSEQ multiplex PCR, lists solely in-frame clones and lacks some. The V and J calls and clone size come from that table; D and trimming were worked out from the DNA. The data contain roughly 140,000 clones, around 84% of them seen just once; the ten biggest clones take up 13%. The receptor was isolated from a man between 60 and 75 years old with active or convalescent COVID-19. What was sequenced was peripheral blood.

The CDR3 region has the DNA TGTGCCAGCAGTCCCGAGCGGGTTAGCTCCTACGAGCAGTACTTC. It yields the protein CASSPERVSSYEQYF. The rearrangement links TRBV5-4 to TRBJ2-7; D may be TRBD2 (6 bases). The CDR3 length is 15 residues. Trimming stripped 5 bases from V and 0 bases from J, with 15 bases between. Per germline, CDR1 SGHNT and CDR2 YYREEE (reference sequence).